These 14 T cell receptor beta chains were all obtained from the same sample, sequenced in a study of blood T cell repertoires in COVID-19. Measured with immunoSEQ multiplex PCR; TCRdb has only the in-frame clones, and not every one. This sample has 250,000 to 300,000 clones, with approximately 77% found just once. The sequenced sample was peripheral blood. The receptor set was obtained from a woman aged 18-30 years with acute or convalescent COVID-19.

The rearrangement uses TRBV28 and TRBJ2-7, with 8 bases aligning to TRBD2. This CDR3 is 14 amino acids long. Per germline, CDR1 MDHEN and CDR2 SYDVKM. J lost 4 bases, V lost 5 bases, and 7 bases had no gene match. CDR3: CASSGAGDWYEQYF. In nucleotides, the CDR3 is TGTGCCAGCAGTGGAGCGGGAGACTGGTACGAGCAGTACTTC.

The chain links TRBV24-1 to TRBJ2-1; TRBD2 matches at 9 bases. The germline gives CDR1 KGHDR, CDR2 SFDVKD. The CDR3 is 13 residues long. The CDR3 loop reads CATGLAGSVEQFF. The DNA for the CDR3 is TGTGCTACCGGGCTAGCGGGATCCGTTGAGCAGTTCTTC.

This chain connects TRBV11-2 to TRBJ1-2, with D unclear. This CDR3 contains 14 residues. From germline, CDR1 is SGHAT and CDR2 FQNNGV. V gave up 0 bases and J gave up 8 bases, with 13 bases separating them. CDR3 nucleotides: TGTGCCAGCAGCTTAGACCCTCGGGGAGTGGGCTACACCTTC. This gives the protein CASSLDPRGVGYTF. Variable domain in full (rest from reference TRBV11-2 and TRBJ1-2): EAGVAQSPRYKIIEKRQSVAFWCNPISGHATLYWYQQILGQGPKLLIQFQNNGVVDDSQLPKDRFSAERLKGVDSTLKIQPAKLEDSAVYLCASSLDPRGVGYTFGSGTRLTVV.

V gene TRBV28 combines with J gene TRBJ1-5, with TRBD1 identical over 7 bases. V was clipped by 6 bases and J by 11 bases; unmatched bases: 13. The CDR3 covers 14 residues. From germline, CDR1 is MDHEN and CDR2 SYDVKM. CDR3 region: CASSLGTAVKAQHF. The CDR3 region has the DNA TGTGCCAGCAGCTTAGGGACAGCAGTAAAGGCCCAGCATTTT.

V is TRBV3-1 (or the pseudogene TRBV3-2) and J is TRBJ2-2; TRBD1 matches at 7 bases. CDR1 is LGHDT and CDR2 is YNNKEL in the germline V gene (reference sequence). The ends lost 7 bases at V and 3 bases at J; junction bases unmatched: 5. The CDR3 contains 14 residues. The CDR3 loop is CASKWDSYTGELFF. DNA for the CDR3: TGTGCCAGCAAATGGGACAGTTACACCGGGGAGCTGTTTTTT.

The rearrangement uses TRBV5-1 and TRBJ2-1, with 9 positions matching TRBD1. The length of the CDR3 is 14 residues. The junction had 8 bases not matched to a gene; V was cut back by 4 bases and J by 9 bases. CDR1 is SGHRS, CDR2 YFSETQ, per germline. For the CDR3, the DNA is TGCGCCAGCAGCATGGGACAGGGTGGTGTTGAGCAGTTCTTC. This sequence encodes CASSMGQGGVEQFF.

The chain joins TRBV27 to TRBJ1-5; 7 bases are shared with TRBD1. Per the germline V gene, CDR1 is MNHEY and CDR2 is SMNVEV (reference sequence). The length of the CDR3 is 15 residues. J gave up 6 bases and V 0 bases, and 5 bases lay outside the gene matches. DNA of the CDR3: TGTGCCAGCAGTTTATCACAGGGGTCGGGTCAGCCCCAGCATTTT. Protein: CASSLSQGSGQPQHF.

This rearrangement joins TRBV7-2 to TRBJ2-5; tentative D call: TRBD2 (6 bases). Trimming took 2 bases from V and 5 from J, leaving 15 bases between them. Germline V gene data show CDR1 as SGHTA and CDR2 as FQGNSA. The CDR3 runs to 15 residues. The CDR3 DNA is TGTGCCAGCAGCTTAATGAGTGGTGGGGGGGAGACCCAGTACTTC. It encodes CASSLMSGGGETQYF.

V usage is TRBV11-2 and J usage is TRBJ1-5; no clear D. V was clipped by 2 bases and J by 0 bases, with 8 bases between them. This CDR3 has 15 residues. CDR1 is SGHAT and CDR2 is FQNNGV in the germline V gene. The CDR3 DNA reads TGTGCCAGCAGCTTAAACGGGAATAGCAATCAGCCCCAGCATTTT. Protein: CASSLNGNSNQPQHF.

With regard to this clone: The junction shows a germline mismatch at one end, possibly a read error. The gene calls are TRBV7-9 and TRBJ1-2; D ambiguous. From germline, CDR1 is SEHNR and CDR2 FQNEAQ (reference sequence). This CDR3 has 10 residues. As DNA, the CDR3 is TGTGCCAGCAGCTTAGGCGGTGAGGTCTTC. It is translated as CASSLGGEVF.

CDR3 in amino acids: CASRGTADNYGYTF. In DNA form, the CDR3 reads TGTGCCAGCAGGGGGACAGCCGATAACTATGGCTACACCTTC. The chain employs TRBV2 and TRBJ1-2; TRBD1 matches 7 bases. Germline CDR1 and CDR2: SNHLY and FYNNEI. Unmatched junction bases numbered 5, after V lost 6 bases and J lost 1 base. This CDR3 region has 14 residues.

This chain links TRBV29-1 with TRBJ2-7, with 9 positions matching TRBD1. This CDR3 has 13 amino acids. Per the germline V gene, CDR1 is SQVTM and CDR2 is ANQGSEA. V gave up 2 bases and J gave up 3 bases; unmatched junction bases: 2. The CDR3 spells CSVERQGGYEQYF. For the CDR3, the DNA is TGCAGCGTTGAACGACAGGGGGGCTACGAGCAGTACTTC.

Remarks on this clone: Other DNA sequences in the sample encode the same CDR3. The chain employs TRBV18 and TRBJ1-4, with 9 bases aligning to TRBD1. Germline V lookup: CDR1 KGHSH, CDR2 LQKENI. This CDR3 is built from 15 residues. Unmatched junction bases numbered 0, after V lost 0 bases and J lost 4 bases. CDR3 DNA: TGTGCCAGCTCACCACCGGGACAGGGTAATGAAAAACTGTTTTTT. It is translated as CASSPPGQGNEKLFF.

The rearrangement links TRBV7-9 to TRBJ1-2, with TRBD1 identical over 11 bases. There are 13 residues in the CDR3. Germline trimming cut 6 bases from V and 6 bases from J; bases unmatched to any gene: 3. Germline V gives CDR1 SEHNR, CDR2 FQNEAQ (reference sequence). The CDR3 region has the DNA TGTGCCAGCAGGGGACAGGGGGAGAATGGCTACACCTTC. It specifies CASRGQGENGYTF.